This T cell receptor beta chain is drawn from a study of blood T cell repertoires in COVID-19. Study information: Some COVID-19 samples were acute and others convalescent; all came from the United States, Italy and Spain. Nucleic acid was either cDNA or gDNA, and it came from T cells, B-cell-depleted T cells, or PBMCs.

In the authors' methods: Estimation of nucleated cell counts relied on the amplification of reference gene primers. Generated by immunoSEQ multiplex PCR, the TCRdb table keeps only in-frame clones and is missing some. Clone size and the V and J calls come from that table; the DNA yielded D and trimming. The sample has around 190,000 clones, about 86% seen once. This clone has more than one count but fewer than ten. The V gene's germline CDR1 is SGHTS and CDR2 YDEGEE. This CDR3 comprises 17 residues. Unmatched junction bases numbered 11, after V lost 4 bases and J lost 2 bases. The chain joins TRBV5-8 to TRBJ2-5; 10 bases align to TRBD2. This TCR derives from a man aged 65 to 79 with active or convalescent COVID-19. The sequenced sample consisted of peripheral blood. The CDR3 loop is CASSRGILAGDQETQYF. DNA for the CDR3: TGTGCCAGCAGCCGAGGTATCCTAGCGGGGGATCAAGAGACCCAGTACTTC.